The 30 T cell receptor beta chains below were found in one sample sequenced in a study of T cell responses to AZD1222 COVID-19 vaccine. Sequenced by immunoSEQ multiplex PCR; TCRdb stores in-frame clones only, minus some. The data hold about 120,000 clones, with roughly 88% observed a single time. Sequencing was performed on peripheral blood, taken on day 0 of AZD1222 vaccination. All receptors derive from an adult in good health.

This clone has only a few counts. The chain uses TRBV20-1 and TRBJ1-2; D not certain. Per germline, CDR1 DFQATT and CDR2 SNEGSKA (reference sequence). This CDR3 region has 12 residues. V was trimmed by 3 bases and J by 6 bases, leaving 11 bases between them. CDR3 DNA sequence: TGCAGTGCTAGTAGTAGGCAGGATGGCTACACCTTC. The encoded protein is CSASSRQDGYTF.

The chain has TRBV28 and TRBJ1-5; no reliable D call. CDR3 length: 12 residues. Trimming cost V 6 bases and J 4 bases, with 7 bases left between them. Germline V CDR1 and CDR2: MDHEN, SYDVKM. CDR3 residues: CASRVLNQPQHF. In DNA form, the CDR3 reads TGTGCCAGCAGAGTTCTAAATCAGCCCCAGCATTTT.

The chain's CDR3 is CASSMSGGTKNIQYF. In nucleotides, the CDR3 is TGTGCCAGCAGTATGTCGGGCGGGACCAAAAACATTCAGTACTTC. The chain employs TRBV28 and TRBJ2-4; perhaps TRBD2 as D (6 bases). This CDR3 spans 15 amino acids. V lost 5 bases to trimming and J lost 2 bases, with 13 bases between them. The germline V gene has CDR1 MDHEN and CDR2 SYDVKM.

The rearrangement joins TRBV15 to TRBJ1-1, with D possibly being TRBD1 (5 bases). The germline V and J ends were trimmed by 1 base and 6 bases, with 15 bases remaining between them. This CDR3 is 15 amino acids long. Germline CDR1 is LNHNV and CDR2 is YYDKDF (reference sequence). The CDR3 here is CATSRGSGSGAEAFF. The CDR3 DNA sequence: TGTGCCACCAGCAGAGGGTCGGGCTCGGGGGCTGAAGCTTTCTTT.

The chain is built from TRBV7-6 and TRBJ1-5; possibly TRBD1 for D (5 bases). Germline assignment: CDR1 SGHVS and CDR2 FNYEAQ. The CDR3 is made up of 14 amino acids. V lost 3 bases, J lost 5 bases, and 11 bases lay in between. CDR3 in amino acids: CASSFGRGDQPQHF. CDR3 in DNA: TGTGCCAGCAGCTTTGGAAGGGGAGATCAGCCCCAGCATTTT. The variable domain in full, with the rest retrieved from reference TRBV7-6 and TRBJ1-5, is GAGVSQSPRYKVTKRGQDVALRCDPISGHVSLYWYRQALGQGPEFLTYFNYEAQQDKSGLPNDRFSAERPEGSISTLTIQRTEQRDSAMYRCASSFGRGDQPQHFGDGTRLSIL.

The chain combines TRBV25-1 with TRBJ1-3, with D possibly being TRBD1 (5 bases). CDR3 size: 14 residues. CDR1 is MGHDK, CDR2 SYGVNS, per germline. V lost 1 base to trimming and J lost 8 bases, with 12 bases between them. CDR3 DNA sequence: TGTGCCAGCAGTGAATGGTCCCAGGGAGACACCATATATTTT. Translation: CASSEWSQGDTIYF.

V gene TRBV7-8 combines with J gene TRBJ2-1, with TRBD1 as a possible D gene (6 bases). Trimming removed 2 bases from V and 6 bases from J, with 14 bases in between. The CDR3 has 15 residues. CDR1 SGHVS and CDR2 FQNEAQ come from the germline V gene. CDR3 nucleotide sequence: TGTGCCAGCAGCTTAAGACTGGAAGGGGGCAATGAGCAGTTCTTC. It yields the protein CASSLRLEGGNEQFF. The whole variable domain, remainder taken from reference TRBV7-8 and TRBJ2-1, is GAGVSQSPRYKVAKRGQDVALRCDPISGHVSLFWYQQALGQGPEFLTYFQNEAQLDKSGLPSDRFFAERPEGSVSTLKIQRTQQEDSAVYLCASSLRLEGGNEQFFGPGTRLTVL.

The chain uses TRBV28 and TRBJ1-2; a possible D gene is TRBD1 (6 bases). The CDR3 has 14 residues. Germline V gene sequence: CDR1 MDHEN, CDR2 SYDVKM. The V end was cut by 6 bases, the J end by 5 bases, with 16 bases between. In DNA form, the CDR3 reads TGTGCCAGCAGGGGGGGGGCCCCGATATATGGCTACACCTTC. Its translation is CASRGGAPIYGYTF.

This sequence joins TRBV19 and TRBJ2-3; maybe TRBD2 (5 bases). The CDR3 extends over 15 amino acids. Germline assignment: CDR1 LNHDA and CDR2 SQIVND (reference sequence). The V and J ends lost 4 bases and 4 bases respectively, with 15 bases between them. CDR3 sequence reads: CASSTGLVGSDTQYF. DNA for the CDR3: TGTGCCAGTAGTACAGGACTGGTGGGGTCAGATACGCAGTATTTT. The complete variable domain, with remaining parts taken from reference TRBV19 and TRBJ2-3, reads DGGITQSPKYLFRKEGQNVTLSCEQNLNHDAMYWYRQDPGQGLRLIYYSQIVNDFQKGDIAEGYSVSREKKESFPLTVTSAQKNPTAFYLCASSTGLVGSDTQYFGPGTRLTVL.

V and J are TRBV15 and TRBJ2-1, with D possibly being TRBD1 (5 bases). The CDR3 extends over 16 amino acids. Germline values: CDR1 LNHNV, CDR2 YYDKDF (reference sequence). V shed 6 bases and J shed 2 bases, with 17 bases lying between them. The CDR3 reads CATRARVAGTYNEQFF. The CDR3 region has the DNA TGTGCCACCAGGGCCAGGGTGGCCGGAACCTACAATGAGCAGTTCTTC.

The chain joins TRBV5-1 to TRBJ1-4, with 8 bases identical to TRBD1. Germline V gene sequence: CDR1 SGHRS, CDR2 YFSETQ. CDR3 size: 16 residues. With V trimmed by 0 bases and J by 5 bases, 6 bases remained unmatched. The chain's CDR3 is CASSLEGDRRNEKLFF. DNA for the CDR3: TGCGCCAGCAGCTTGGAGGGGGACAGGAGGAATGAAAAACTGTTTTTT. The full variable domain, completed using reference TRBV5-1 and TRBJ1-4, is KAGVTQTPRYLIKTRGQQVTLSCSPISGHRSVSWYQQTPGQGLQFLFEYFSETQRNKGNFPGRFSGRQFSNSRSEMNVSTLELGDSALYLCASSLEGDRRNEKLFFGSGTQLSVL.

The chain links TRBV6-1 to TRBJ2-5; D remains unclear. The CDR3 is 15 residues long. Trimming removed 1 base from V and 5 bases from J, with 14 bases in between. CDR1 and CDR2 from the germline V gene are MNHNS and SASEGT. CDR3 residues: CASSEGISGRETQYF. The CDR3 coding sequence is TGTGCCAGCAGTGAAGGCATCTCGGGTCGTGAGACCCAGTACTTC.

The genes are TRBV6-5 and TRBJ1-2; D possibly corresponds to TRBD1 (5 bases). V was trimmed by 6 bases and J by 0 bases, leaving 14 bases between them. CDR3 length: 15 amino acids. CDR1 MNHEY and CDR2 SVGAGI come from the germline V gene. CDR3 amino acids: CASRTRQTPNYGYTF. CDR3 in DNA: TGTGCCAGCAGGACGAGACAGACCCCTAACTATGGCTACACCTTC.

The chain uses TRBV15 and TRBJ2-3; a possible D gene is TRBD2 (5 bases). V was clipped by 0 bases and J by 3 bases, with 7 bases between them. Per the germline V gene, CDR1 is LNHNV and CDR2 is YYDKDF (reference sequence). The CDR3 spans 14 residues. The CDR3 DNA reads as TGTGCCACCAGCAGAGAGGAGGTGACAGATACGCAGTATTTT. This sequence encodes CATSREEVTDTQYF.

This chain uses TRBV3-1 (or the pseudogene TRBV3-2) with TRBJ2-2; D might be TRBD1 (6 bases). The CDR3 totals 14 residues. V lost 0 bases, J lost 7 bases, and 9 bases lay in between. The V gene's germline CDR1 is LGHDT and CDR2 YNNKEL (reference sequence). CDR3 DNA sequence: TGTGCCAGCAGCCAAGACTGGGGGCGCGGGGAGCTGTTTTTT. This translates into CASSQDWGRGELFF.

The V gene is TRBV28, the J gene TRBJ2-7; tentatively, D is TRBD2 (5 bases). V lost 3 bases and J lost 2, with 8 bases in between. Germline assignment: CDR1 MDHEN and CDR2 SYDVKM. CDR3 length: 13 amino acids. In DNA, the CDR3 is TGTGCCAGCAGTTTTGTCGGGGCCTACGAGCAGTACTTC. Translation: CASSFVGAYEQYF.

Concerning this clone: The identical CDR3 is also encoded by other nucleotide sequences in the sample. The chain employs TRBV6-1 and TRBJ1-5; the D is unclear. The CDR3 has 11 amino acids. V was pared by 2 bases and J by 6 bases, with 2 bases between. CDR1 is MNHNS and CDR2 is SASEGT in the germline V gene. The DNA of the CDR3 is TGTGCCAGCAGTGAACGTCAGCCCCAGCATTTT. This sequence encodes CASSERQPQHF.

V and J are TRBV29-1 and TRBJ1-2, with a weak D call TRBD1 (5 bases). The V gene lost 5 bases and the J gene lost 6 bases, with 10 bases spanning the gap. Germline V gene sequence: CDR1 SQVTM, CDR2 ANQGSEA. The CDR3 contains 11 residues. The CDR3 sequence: CSVLGADGYTF. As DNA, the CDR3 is TGCAGCGTTCTAGGGGCTGATGGCTACACCTTC.

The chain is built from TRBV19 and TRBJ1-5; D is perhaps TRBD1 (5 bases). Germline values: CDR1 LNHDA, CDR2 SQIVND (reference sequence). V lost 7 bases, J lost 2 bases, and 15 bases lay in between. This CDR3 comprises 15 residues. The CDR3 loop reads CASNSGRVGNQPQHF. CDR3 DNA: TGTGCCAGTAACTCAGGGCGGGTCGGCAATCAGCCCCAGCATTTT.

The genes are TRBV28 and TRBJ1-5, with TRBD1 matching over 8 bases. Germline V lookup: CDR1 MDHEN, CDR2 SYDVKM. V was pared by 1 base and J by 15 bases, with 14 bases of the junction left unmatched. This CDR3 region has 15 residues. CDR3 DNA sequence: TGTGCCAGCAGTTTATTCCACTCCGGACAGGGCACGACGCATTTT. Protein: CASSLFHSGQGTTHF.

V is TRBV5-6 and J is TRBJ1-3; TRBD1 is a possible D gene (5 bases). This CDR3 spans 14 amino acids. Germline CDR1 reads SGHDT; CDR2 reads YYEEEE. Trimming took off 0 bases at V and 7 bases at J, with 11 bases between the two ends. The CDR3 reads CASSLGGVLNTIYF. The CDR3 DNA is TGTGCCAGCAGCTTGGGAGGGGTTTTGAACACCATATATTTT.

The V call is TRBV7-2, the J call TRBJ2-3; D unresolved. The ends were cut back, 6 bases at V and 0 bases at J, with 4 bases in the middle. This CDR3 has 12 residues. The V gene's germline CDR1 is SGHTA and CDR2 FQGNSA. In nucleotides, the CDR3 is TGTGCCAGCAGTTTTAGCACAGATACGCAGTATTTT. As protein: CASSFSTDTQYF.

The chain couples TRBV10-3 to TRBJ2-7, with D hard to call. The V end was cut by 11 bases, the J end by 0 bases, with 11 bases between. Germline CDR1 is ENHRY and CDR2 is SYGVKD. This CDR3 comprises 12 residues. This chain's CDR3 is CAAATGSYEQYF. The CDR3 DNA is TGTGCCGCCGCGACGGGCTCCTACGAGCAGTACTTC.

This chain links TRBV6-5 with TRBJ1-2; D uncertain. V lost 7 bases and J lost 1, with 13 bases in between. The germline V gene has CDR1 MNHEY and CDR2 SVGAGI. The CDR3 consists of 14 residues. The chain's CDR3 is CASIPLLGNYGYTF. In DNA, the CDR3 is TGTGCCAGCATCCCCCTGCTCGGTAACTATGGCTACACCTTC.

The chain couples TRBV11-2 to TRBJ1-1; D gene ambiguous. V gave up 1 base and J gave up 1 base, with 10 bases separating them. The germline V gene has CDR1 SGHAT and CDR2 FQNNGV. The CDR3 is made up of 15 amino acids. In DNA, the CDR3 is TGTGCCAGCAGCTTAGGGCCGGAAAGGAACACTGAAGCTTTCTTT. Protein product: CASSLGPERNTEAFF.

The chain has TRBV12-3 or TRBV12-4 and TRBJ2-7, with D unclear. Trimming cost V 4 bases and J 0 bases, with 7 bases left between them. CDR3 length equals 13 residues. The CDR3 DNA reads TGTGCCAGCAGTTCTAGGGTCTCCTACGAGCAGTACTTC. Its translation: CASSSRVSYEQYF.

The CDR3 is CASSQTGGGEQYF. The CDR3 DNA follows: TGTGCCAGCTCCCAAACAGGGGGCGGCGAGCAGTACTTC. The J gene is TRBJ2-7, the V gene TRBV12-3 or TRBV12-4; 9 bases line up with TRBD1. The V and J ends lost 8 bases and 6 bases, in that order; junction bases with no gene match: 8. The CDR3 runs to 13 residues.

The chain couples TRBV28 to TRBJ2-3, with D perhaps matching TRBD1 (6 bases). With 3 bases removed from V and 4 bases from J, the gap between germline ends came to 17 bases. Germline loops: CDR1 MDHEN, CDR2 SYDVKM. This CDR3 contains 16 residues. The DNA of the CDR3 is TGTGCCAGCAGTTTTTGGGCCACAGGGTCCGCAGATACGCAGTATTTT. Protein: CASSFWATGSADTQYF.

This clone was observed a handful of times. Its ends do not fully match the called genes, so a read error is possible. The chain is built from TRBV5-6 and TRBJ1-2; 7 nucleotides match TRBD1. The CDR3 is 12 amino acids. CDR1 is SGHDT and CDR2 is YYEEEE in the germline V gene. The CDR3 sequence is CASSVNRGLGLF. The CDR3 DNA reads TGTGCCAGCAGCGTAAACAGGGGTCTCGGTCTCTTC.

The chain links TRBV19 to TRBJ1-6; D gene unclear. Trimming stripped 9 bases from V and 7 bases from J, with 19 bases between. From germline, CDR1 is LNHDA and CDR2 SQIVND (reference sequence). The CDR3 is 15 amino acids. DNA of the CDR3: TGTGCCAGCCGAAGGACTGTCGGGTTGAATTCACCCCTCCACTTT. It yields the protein CASRRTVGLNSPLHF.